This TCR beta chain was retrieved from a study of human T cells and chemical hapten exposure. Across the whole study: Weekly diphenylcyclopropenone doses were given to patients' scalps across the approximately 24-week study.

Germline V gives CDR1 SQVTM, CDR2 ANQGSEA. CDR3 size: 12 residues. Trimming took off 5 bases at V and 4 bases at J, with 11 bases between the two ends. A single record per CDR3 protein comes from TCRdb applying MiXCR to the RACE reads. The sample includes around 99,000 distinct CDR3 sequences, approximately 13% of them seen just once. Regarding time point: patch test 1, 2 weeks after DPC sensitization. Treatment noted: therapeutic diphenylcyclopropenone sensitization with weekly scalp DPC. The sequences come from whole blood, collected in connection with sensitization to the hapten diphenylcyclopropenone (DPC). The rearrangement links TRBV29-1 to TRBJ1-1; perhaps TRBD1 as D (6 bases). This sequence was found in a woman aged 40 to 49 with alopecia areata. Some clones in this sample may be carry-over from other donors' samples. Here the CDR3 DNA reads TGCAGCGTTACAGGGTGGGGCACTGAAGCTTTCTTT. It translates to CSVTGWGTEAFF.